Presented here are 32 T cell receptor beta chains from one specimen sequenced in a study of cytomegalovirus exposure and HLA in healthy donors. 13 Jbeta primers and 60 Vbeta primers were used for the PCR. Produced via immunoSEQ multiplex PCR; TCRdb's table is partial and in-frame only. The data contain just under 95,000 clones, 70% to 90% of them singletons. The sequenced sample consisted of PBMCs. Receptors were obtained from a young woman in good health and CMV-seropositive.

V and J are TRBV7-6 and TRBJ2-1, with D perhaps TRBD2 (6 bases). V shed 2 bases and J shed 3 bases, with 11 bases lying between them. In germline, CDR1 is SGHVS, CDR2 FNYEAQ. This CDR3 is built from 15 residues. The DNA for the CDR3 is TGTGCCAGCAGCTTAACCGGGAGTTACTACAATGAGCAGTTCTTC. Amino acid sequence: CASSLTGSYYNEQFF.

This clone was seen just once. This chain connects TRBV11-2 to TRBJ2-7; a possible D gene is TRBD2 (5 bases). This CDR3 contains 15 residues. Germline lookup yields CDR1 SGHAT and CDR2 FQNNGV. V was clipped by 1 base and J by 0 bases, with 10 bases between them. The CDR3, as DNA: TGTGCCAGCAGCTTAGGGACTTTGAGCTCCTACGAGCAGTACTTC. It translates to CASSLGTLSSYEQYF.

This clone has only a few counts. The chain combines TRBV10-2 with TRBJ1-1, with 10 bases lining up with TRBD1. The CDR3 is 12 amino acids. J lost 11 bases, V lost 7 bases, and 7 bases had no gene match. Per germline, CDR1 WSHSY and CDR2 SAAADI. Here the CDR3 reads CASTQGQGDAFF. For the CDR3, the DNA is TGCGCCAGCACCCAAGGACAGGGGGACGCTTTCTTT.

CDR3 nucleotides: TGTGCCAGCAGTTTCCAGGGTGCGCCTTCTGGGGCCAACGTCCTGACTTTC. Translating gives CASSFQGAPSGANVLTF. This rearrangement joins TRBV28 to TRBJ2-6; possibly TRBD1 for D (5 bases). Trimming pared 3 bases from V and 1 base from J, leaving 13 bases between. CDR3 length: 17 amino acids. Germline CDR1 and CDR2: MDHEN and SYDVKM.

The chain is built from TRBV29-1 and TRBJ2-1, with 9 bases aligning to TRBD1. After removal of 4 bases from V and 3 bases from J, the junction contained 10 bases not matched to a gene. Germline CDR1 is SQVTM and CDR2 is ANQGSEA. The CDR3 is 16 residues long. CDR3 nucleotide sequence: TGCAGCGTTGTTGCTTGGGGACAGGGAAACTACAATGAGCAGTTCTTC. It yields the protein CSVVAWGQGNYNEQFF.

V and J are TRBV2 and TRBJ2-3; possible D gene TRBD2, 6 bases. The CDR3 consists of 15 residues. Trimming shortened V by 4 bases and J by 0 bases, and 11 bases separated the two germline ends. Germline V gene sequence: CDR1 SNHLY, CDR2 FYNNEI. CDR3 residues: CASSGRRGSTDTQYF. DNA of the CDR3: TGTGCCAGCAGTGGAAGGCGGGGAAGCACAGATACGCAGTATTTT.

The chain has TRBV5-6 and TRBJ1-2, with 8 nucleotides matching TRBD1. This CDR3 spans 14 amino acids. V shed 1 base, J shed 5 bases, and the junction held 4 bases outside the gene matches. From germline, CDR1 is SGHDT and CDR2 YYEEEE. Here the CDR3 reads CASSLQGAKYGYTF. The CDR3 bases are TGTGCCAGCAGCTTGCAGGGGGCGAAGTATGGCTACACCTTC.

This chain's CDR3 is CASRKTTDTDTQYF. CDR3 bases: TGTGCCAGCAGAAAAACGACAGACACAGATACGCAGTATTTT. The chain links TRBV6-5 to TRBJ2-3; the D gene is possibly TRBD1 (5 bases). Trimming left V 6 bases short and J 2 bases short, with 12 bases between. The germline V gene encodes CDR1 MNHEY and CDR2 SVGAGI. The CDR3 has 14 amino acids.

The chain couples TRBV30 to TRBJ2-7, with 10 nucleotides matching TRBD1. Unmatched junction bases numbered 11, after V lost 5 bases and J lost 7 bases. The CDR3 extends over 14 amino acids. Germline V gene lookup returns CDR1 GTSNPN and CDR2 SVGIG (reference sequence). The CDR3 reads CAWDSGQGMGEQYF. The CDR3 DNA reads as TGTGCCTGGGACTCGGGACAGGGGATGGGTGAGCAGTACTTC.

The chain is built from TRBV7-8 and TRBJ2-5, with 8 bases aligning to TRBD1. The CDR3 loop spans 14 amino acids. The germline V gene encodes CDR1 SGHVS and CDR2 FQNEAQ. The trim removed 2 bases at V and 4 bases at J, leaving 3 bases unmatched. The CDR3 is CASSLQGQAETQYF. As DNA, the CDR3 is TGTGCCAGCAGCTTACAGGGACAGGCAGAGACCCAGTACTTC.

V gene TRBV5-1 combines with J gene TRBJ1-1; weak D call: TRBD1 (5 bases). The germline V gene has CDR1 SGHRS and CDR2 YFSETQ. This CDR3 region has 13 residues. V shed 4 bases and J shed 7 bases, with 14 bases lying between them. The CDR3 here is CASSTSRGSEAFF. CDR3 DNA: TGCGCCAGCAGCACCTCCCGGGGGAGTGAAGCTTTCTTT.

J is TRBJ1-2 and V is TRBV29-1, with TRBD1 as a possible D gene (5 bases). The germline V gene encodes CDR1 SQVTM and CDR2 ANQGSEA. V was pared by 4 bases and J by 5 bases, with 17 bases between. The CDR3 is 14 residues long. The CDR3 is CSVGGDSSGYGYTF. DNA of the CDR3: TGCAGCGTTGGGGGGGACTCCTCGGGATATGGCTACACCTTC.

Notes on this clone: Different DNA sequences within this sample yield the same CDR3. This chain links TRBV28 with TRBJ2-7; D gene ambiguous. There are 13 residues in the CDR3. V was pared by 2 bases and J by 1 base, with 6 bases between. Germline assignment: CDR1 MDHEN and CDR2 SYDVKM. The DNA for the CDR3 is TGTGCCAGCAGTTTAGGGCAGTCCTACGAGCAGTACTTC. Its translation: CASSLGQSYEQYF.

V and J are TRBV2 and TRBJ1-5; 10 nucleotides align to TRBD1. Germline V lookup: CDR1 SNHLY, CDR2 FYNNEI. CDR3 length equals 18 residues. V gave up 5 bases and J gave up 3 bases; unmatched junction bases: 13. The CDR3 coding sequence is TGTGCCAGCAGTAGGGACAGGGGAAAAGTGGGGATCAATCAGCCCCAGCATTTT. Amino acids: CASSRDRGKVGINQPQHF.

The chain combines TRBV4-1 with TRBJ2-7, with 16 bases identical to TRBD2. This CDR3 has 20 amino acids. The V gene end was trimmed by 1 base and the J gene end by 0 bases; junction bases not matched to a gene: 9. The germline V gene encodes CDR1 MGHRA and CDR2 YSYEKL. The chain's CDR3 is CASSQAVSGLAGGPSYEQYF. The DNA of the CDR3 is TGCGCCAGCAGCCAAGCTGTTTCGGGACTAGCGGGGGGGCCCTCCTACGAGCAGTACTTC.

The chain recombines TRBV7-9 with TRBJ2-1; D is ambiguous. The CDR3 consists of 14 residues. The germline CDR1 and CDR2 sequences are SEHNR and FQNEAQ (reference sequence). Trimming took 2 bases from V and 4 from J, leaving 9 bases between them. The CDR3 sequence is CASSLHESYNEQFF. CDR3 nucleotides: TGTGCCAGCAGCTTACACGAGTCATACAATGAGCAGTTCTTC. Combining the CDR3 with reference TRBV7-9 and TRBJ2-1 gives the whole variable domain DTGVSQNPRHKITKRGQNVTFRCDPISEHNRLYWYRQTLGQGPEFLTYFQNEAQLEKSRLLSDRFSAERPKGSFSTLEIQRTEQGDSAMYLCASSLHESYNEQFFGPGTRLTVL.

The chain combines TRBV15 with TRBJ2-1; D might be TRBD2 (5 bases). Trimming pared 4 bases from V and 7 bases from J, leaving 14 bases between. Germline V gene lookup returns CDR1 LNHNV and CDR2 YYDKDF (reference sequence). The CDR3 length is 14 residues. The CDR3 region is CATSNRGVRNEQFF. CDR3 coding DNA: TGTGCCACCAGCAATCGGGGAGTAAGGAATGAGCAGTTCTTC.

The chain links TRBV6-5 to TRBJ2-3; 8 bases are shared with TRBD1. Germline loops: CDR1 MNHEY, CDR2 SVGAGI. The V and J ends lost 8 bases and 2 bases, in that order; junction bases with no gene match: 9. The CDR3 consists of 15 residues. The CDR3 sequence: CASWSSGGTTDTQYF. In DNA form, the CDR3 reads TGTGCCAGCTGGAGTTCAGGGGGCACCACAGATACGCAGTATTTT.

The chain couples TRBV2 to TRBJ1-2; D gene unclear. Per germline, CDR1 SNHLY and CDR2 FYNNEI. This CDR3 comprises 14 residues. V was cut by 2 bases and J by 1 base, with 8 bases left in between. The CDR3 region is CASSERRFNYGYTF. The CDR3 coding sequence is TGTGCCAGCAGTGAACGCAGGTTTAACTATGGCTACACCTTC.

The V and J genes are TRBV5-1 and TRBJ1-1, with D possibly being TRBD1 (6 bases). Looked up from germline, CDR1 is SGHRS and CDR2 is YFSETQ. The CDR3 loop spans 14 amino acids. The V gene lost 4 bases and the J gene lost 1 base, with 11 bases spanning the gap. As DNA, the CDR3 is TGCGCCAGCAGCAATGGACAGCCGAACACTGAAGCTTTCTTT. Protein sequence: CASSNGQPNTEAFF. Full variable domain (rest looked up from reference TRBV5-1 and TRBJ1-1): KAGVTQTPRYLIKTRGQQVTLSCSPISGHRSVSWYQQTPGQGLQFLFEYFSETQRNKGNFPGRFSGRQFSNSRSEMNVSTLELGDSALYLCASSNGQPNTEAFFGQGTRLTVV.

The chain recombines TRBV4-1 with TRBJ1-3; 10 bases match TRBD1. CDR3 length equals 22 residues. V dropped 0 bases and J dropped 0; count of bases not matched to a gene: 17. Germline CDR1 MGHRA, CDR2 YSYEKL. DNA for the CDR3: TGCGCCAGCAGCCAAGAGCTACAGGTCTGGGGACAGGGGTATCTCTCTGGAAACACCATATATTTT. Translated, it gives CASSQELQVWGQGYLSGNTIYF.

This chain links TRBV7-8 with TRBJ1-1, with D hard to call. From germline, CDR1 is SGHVS and CDR2 FQNEAQ. There are 14 residues in the CDR3. Trimming pared 5 bases from V and 4 bases from J, leaving 14 bases between. CDR3 amino acids: CASSPRVEFTEAFF. The CDR3 DNA follows: TGTGCCAGCAGCCCCCGGGTGGAGTTCACTGAAGCTTTCTTT.

The J gene is TRBJ1-5, the V gene TRBV7-6; D is ambiguous. Germline assignment: CDR1 SGHVS and CDR2 FNYEAQ. The CDR3 has 16 amino acids. V lost 1 base and J lost 3, with 13 bases in between. The CDR3 DNA reads as TGTGCCAGCAGCTTAGTCGCAGGTACCTCCAATCAGCCCCAGCATTTT. Translating gives CASSLVAGTSNQPQHF.

The chain employs TRBV6-1 and TRBJ1-6; no clear D. This CDR3 spans 13 amino acids. Germline V lookup: CDR1 MNHNS, CDR2 SASEGT. Trimming stripped 4 bases from V and 6 bases from J, with 7 bases between. Written as DNA, the CDR3 is TGTGCCAGCAGTGGCGAGGGTAATTCACCCCTCCACTTT. It codes for CASSGEGNSPLHF.

The sample holds a few counts of this clone. The chain uses TRBV4-1 and TRBJ1-3; 7 bases match TRBD1. V shed 3 bases and J 2 bases; nucleotides not matched to a gene: 7. The germline CDR1 and CDR2 sequences are MGHRA and YSYEKL. The CDR3 runs 16 residues. The CDR3 loop reads CASSQMTGKTGNTIYF. CDR3 nucleotide sequence: TGCGCCAGCAGCCAGATGACAGGGAAAACTGGAAACACCATATATTTT.

The chain links TRBV7-9 to TRBJ1-3; D remains ambiguous. The ends were cut back, 1 base at V and 0 bases at J, with 10 bases in the middle. Germline CDR1 SEHNR, CDR2 FQNEAQ (reference sequence). The CDR3 runs to 16 residues. The CDR3 DNA sequence: TGTGCCAGCAGCTTAGTCTCCTGGAGCTCTGGAAACACCATATATTTT. This encodes CASSLVSWSSGNTIYF.

The genes are TRBV30 and TRBJ2-7, with D possibly TRBD2 on 5 matching bases. CDR1 GTSNPN and CDR2 SVGIG come from the germline V gene (reference sequence). The CDR3 spans 14 residues. The V and J ends lost 2 bases and 7 bases respectively, with 18 bases between them. CDR3 residues: CAWSWQSGRAEQYF. The CDR3 bases are TGTGCCTGGAGTTGGCAGAGCGGTAGGGCGGAGCAGTACTTC. Full variable domain (outside the CDR3, taken from reference TRBV30 and TRBJ2-7): SQTIHQWPATLVQPVGSPLSLECTVEGTSNPNLYWYRQAAGRGLQLLFYSVGIGQISSEVPQNLSASRPQDRQFILSSKKLLLSDSGFYLCAWSWQSGRAEQYFGPGTRLTVT.

The CDR3 coding sequence is TGTGCCAGCAGCAACCCGAGGACTGGACAGGGCCGTACTGAAGCTTTCTTT. This translates into CASSNPRTGQGRTEAFF. The genes are TRBV9 and TRBJ1-1, with 8 positions matching TRBD1. Germline CDR1 is SGDLS and CDR2 is YYNGEE. The CDR3 sequence is 17 residues long. J was trimmed by 5 bases and V by 4 bases; bases with no gene match: 16.

The rearrangement links TRBV15 to TRBJ2-2; the match to TRBD1 covers 7 bases. The germline V gene has CDR1 LNHNV and CDR2 YYDKDF (reference sequence). CDR3 length: 14 residues. The V and J ends lost 8 bases and 3 bases, in that order; junction bases with no gene match: 6. CDR3 residues: CATCRDSYTGELFF. The DNA of the CDR3 is TGTGCCACCTGCCGGGACAGCTACACCGGGGAGCTGTTTTTT.

J is TRBJ2-3 and V is TRBV28; weak D call: TRBD2 (5 bases). This CDR3 has 11 residues. V was cut by 8 bases and J by 6 bases, with 9 bases left in between. In germline, CDR1 is MDHEN, CDR2 SYDVKM. CDR3 sequence: CASARGDTQYF. The CDR3 nucleotides are TGTGCCAGCGCTAGAGGGGATACGCAGTATTTT.

CDR3 sequence: CSVGRQGGETQYF. In nucleotides, the CDR3 is TGCAGCGTTGGTCGACAGGGAGGAGAGACCCAGTACTTC. The chain combines TRBV29-1 with TRBJ2-5, with D possibly TRBD1 on 7 matching bases. This CDR3 contains 13 residues. CDR1 and CDR2 from the germline V gene are SQVTM and ANQGSEA. The V gene lost 4 bases and the J gene lost 4 bases, with 13 bases spanning the gap.

The chain employs TRBV25-1 and TRBJ2-7; D may be TRBD1 (6 bases). Germline V lookup: CDR1 MGHDK, CDR2 SYGVNS. Trimming took 5 bases from V and 1 from J, leaving 12 bases between them. The length of the CDR3 is 14 residues. CDR3 protein: CASSLGTLSYEQYF. DNA for the CDR3: TGTGCCAGCAGTTTGGGGACACTATCCTACGAGCAGTACTTC.